One and the same sample provided the 17 T cell receptor beta chains below, sequenced in a study of liver allograft versus peripheral blood T cells. Study context: T cell receptor repertoires in transplanted livers were compared with those in recipients' peripheral blood.

TCRdb recomputed calls from the reads with MiXCR, one row per CDR3 protein. The repertoire holds 15,000 to 20,000 distinct CDR3 sequences, with 20% to 25% as singletons. All receptors derive from a human patient who had a liver transplant. The graft donor may have contributed some T cells.

The table lists this clonotype with a few counts. The chain uses TRBV5-4 and TRBJ2-7; D call uncertain. Trimming took off 10 bases at V and 0 bases at J, with 20 bases between the two ends. Germline values: CDR1 SGHNT, CDR2 YYREEE (reference sequence). The length of the CDR3 is 15 residues. The CDR3 loop reads CAYRRLTSSSYEQYF. In DNA, the CDR3 is TGTGCCTACCGAAGGCTAACTTCAAGCTCCTACGAGCAGTACTTC.

This sequence joins TRBV7-2 and TRBJ2-2, with TRBD1 matching over 7 bases. V lost 5 bases to trimming and J lost 8 bases; unmatched junction nucleotides: 5. The CDR3 loop spans 13 amino acids. Germline assignment: CDR1 SGHTA and CDR2 FQGNSA. The CDR3 sequence is CASSLQTGGELFF. The CDR3 bases are TGTGCCAGCAGCCTCCAGACAGGGGGGGAGCTGTTTTTT.

Relative to its sample, this clonotype is medium-sized. This rearrangement joins TRBV29-1 to TRBJ1-2, with 7 nucleotides matching TRBD1. V lost 0 bases and J lost 8; bases outside the gene matches: 12. CDR1 is SQVTM and CDR2 is ANQGSEA in the germline V gene. The CDR3 totals 15 residues. CDR3 protein: CSVEDLGQAGGGYTF. The CDR3, as DNA: TGCAGCGTTGAAGATCTGGGACAAGCAGGGGGAGGCTACACCTTC.

This clonotype is medium-sized. The chain is built from TRBV24-1 and TRBJ2-1; 11 nucleotides match TRBD1. The trim removed 1 base at V and 8 bases at J, leaving 3 bases unmatched. The CDR3 length is 15 residues. Germline V gives CDR1 KGHDR, CDR2 SFDVKD. CDR3 sequence reads: CATSDLRTGGDEQFF. The CDR3 DNA is TGTGCCACCAGTGATTTACGGACAGGGGGCGATGAGCAGTTCTTC.

This clonotype was counted between two and nine times. This chain uses TRBV5-4 with TRBJ2-7; a weak D match, TRBD1 (6 bases). This CDR3 region has 13 residues. Germline V gives CDR1 SGHNT, CDR2 YYREEE (reference sequence). V lost 4 bases to trimming and J lost 6 bases, with 14 bases between them. CDR3 nucleotides: TGTGCCAGCAGCCTGGACAGTTTTGGCGAGCAGTACTTC. Its translation: CASSLDSFGEQYF.

The genes are TRBV20-1 and TRBJ1-2, with 9 bases fitting TRBD1. The CDR3 spans 14 residues. The germline V gene encodes CDR1 DFQATT and CDR2 SNEGSKA (reference sequence). V trimming: 2 bases; J trimming: 6 bases; junction bases outside the gene matches: 7. CDR3 sequence (DNA): TGCAGTGCTAGATCAACACAGGGGGCAGATGGCTACACCTTC. It translates to CSARSTQGADGYTF.

This clonotype was counted many times. The chain recombines TRBV7-2 with TRBJ1-2; D remains unclear. The V end lost 1 base, the J end lost 2 bases, and 5 bases lay between the germline ends. Germline CDR1 reads SGHTA; CDR2 reads FQGNSA. This CDR3 has 13 amino acids. This chain's CDR3 is CASSLGRNYGYTF. The CDR3 DNA reads as TGTGCCAGCAGCTTAGGGCGGAACTATGGCTACACCTTC. The whole variable domain, remainder taken from reference TRBV7-2 and TRBJ1-2, is GAGVSQSPSNKVTEKGKDVELRCDPISGHTALYWYRQSLGQGLEFLIYFQGNSAPDKSGLPSDRFSAERTGGSVSTLTIQRTQQEDSAVYLCASSLGRNYGYTFGSGTRLTVV.

Within the sample, this clonotype is medium-sized. V usage is TRBV6-5 and J usage is TRBJ2-1, with 11 bases fitting TRBD1. The V gene's germline CDR1 is MNHEY and CDR2 SVGAGI. Germline trimming cut 8 bases from V and 3 bases from J; bases unmatched to any gene: 0. The CDR3 loop spans 13 amino acids. CDR3 coding DNA: TGTGCCAGCGGGACAGGGGGCTACAATGAGCAGTTCTTC. Translating gives CASGTGGYNEQFF.

This clonotype has ten or more counts. The chain is built from TRBV19 and TRBJ1-2; a possible D gene is TRBD1 (5 bases). The CDR3 has 17 residues. Germline lookup yields CDR1 LNHDA and CDR2 SQIVND (reference sequence). The V gene lost 7 bases and the J gene lost 1 base, with 22 bases spanning the gap. CDR3 in DNA: TGTGCCAGTAAACCTGCGTGGGACCTCTACGATAACTATGGCTACACCTTC. Protein product: CASKPAWDLYDNYGYTF.

Many counts were recorded for this clonotype. The V gene is TRBV29-1, the J gene TRBJ1-2; a possible D gene is TRBD1 (5 bases). Trimming took off 6 bases at V and 8 bases at J, with 16 bases between the two ends. The CDR3 totals 12 residues. Germline CDR1 is SQVTM and CDR2 is ANQGSEA. CDR3 sequence: CSVGRGVEGYTF. CDR3 coding DNA: TGCAGCGTGGGGCGGGGGGTGGAAGGCTACACCTTC.

The V call is TRBV10-3, the J call TRBJ2-7, with D perhaps matching TRBD2 (5 bases). CDR1 is ENHRY and CDR2 is SYGVKD in the germline V gene. Trimming stripped 2 bases from V and 5 bases from J, with 13 bases between. The CDR3 contains 14 residues. CDR3 sequence: CAISEVGVEDEQYF. In DNA, the CDR3 is TGTGCCATCAGTGAGGTCGGGGTAGAGGACGAGCAGTACTTC.

This clonotype showed up many times. The chain carries TRBV6-5 and TRBJ2-1; possibly TRBD1 for D (5 bases). Trimming shortened V by 5 bases and J by 2 bases, and 13 bases separated the two germline ends. CDR1 and CDR2 from the germline V gene are MNHEY and SVGAGI. The CDR3 has 15 amino acids. The CDR3 is CASSMTEAPYNEQFF. The CDR3 coding sequence is TGTGCCAGCAGTATGACAGAGGCTCCCTACAATGAGCAGTTCTTC.

V usage is TRBV20-1 and J usage is TRBJ1-1; 7 nucleotides align to TRBD1. Germline V lookup: CDR1 DFQATT, CDR2 SNEGSKA (reference sequence). With V trimmed by 5 bases and J by 0 bases, 3 bases remained unmatched. The CDR3 runs 13 residues. In DNA, the CDR3 is TGCAGTGCTCCTGGACAGGTGAACACTGAAGCTTTCTTT. Its translation is CSAPGQVNTEAFF.

By sample fraction, this clonotype is medium-sized (0.01 to 0.1%). The chain has TRBV6-1 and TRBJ1-5; D is possibly TRBD1 (5 bases). The germline gives CDR1 MNHNS, CDR2 SASEGT. The CDR3 is 15 residues long. Trimming removed 7 bases from V and 0 bases from J, with 13 bases in between. The CDR3 DNA reads TGTGCCAGCACCTTTACCGGGACTAGCAATCAGCCCCAGCATTTT. This gives the protein CASTFTGTSNQPQHF.

The chain joins TRBV6-5 to TRBJ2-5; maybe TRBD1 (6 bases). Germline CDR1 reads MNHEY; CDR2 reads SVGAGI. The CDR3 has 14 amino acids. Trimming stripped 3 bases from V and 4 bases from J, with 12 bases between. CDR3: CASSYSRDIETQYF. The CDR3 DNA is TGTGCCAGCAGTTATTCCCGGGACATAGAGACCCAGTACTTC.

This clonotype was observed many times. The V and J genes are TRBV19 and TRBJ1-5; 7 bases are shared with TRBD1. The V gene end was trimmed by 5 bases and the J gene end by 6 bases; junction bases not matched to a gene: 4. CDR3 length: 13 residues. CDR1 is LNHDA, CDR2 SQIVND, per germline (reference sequence). CDR3 sequence reads: CASSGDRAQPQHF. As DNA, the CDR3 is TGTGCCAGTAGTGGCGACAGGGCTCAGCCCCAGCATTTT. Supplemented by reference TRBV19 and TRBJ1-5, the full variable domain reads DGGITQSPKYLFRKEGQNVTLSCEQNLNHDAMYWYRQDPGQGLRLIYYSQIVNDFQKGDIAEGYSVSREKKESFPLTVTSAQKNPTAFYLCASSGDRAQPQHFGDGTRLSIL.

This clonotype was picked up a small number of times. CDR3 protein: CSAPDYRNNEQFF. As DNA, the CDR3 is TGCAGTGCGCCGGACTACCGTAACAATGAGCAGTTCTTC. The genes are TRBV20-1 and TRBJ2-1; TRBD2 might be the D (6 bases). Germline V gives CDR1 DFQATT, CDR2 SNEGSKA (reference sequence). V was trimmed by 6 bases and J by 5 bases, leaving 14 bases between them. The length of the CDR3 is 13 residues.